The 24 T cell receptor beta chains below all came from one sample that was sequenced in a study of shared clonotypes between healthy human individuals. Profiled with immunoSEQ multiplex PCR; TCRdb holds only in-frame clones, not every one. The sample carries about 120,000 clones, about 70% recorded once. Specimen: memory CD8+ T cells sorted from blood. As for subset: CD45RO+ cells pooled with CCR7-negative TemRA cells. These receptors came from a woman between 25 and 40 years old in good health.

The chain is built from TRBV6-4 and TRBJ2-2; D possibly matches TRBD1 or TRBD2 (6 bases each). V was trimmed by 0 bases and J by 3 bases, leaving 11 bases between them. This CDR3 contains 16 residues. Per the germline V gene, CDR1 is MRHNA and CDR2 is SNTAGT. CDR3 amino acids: CASSDSSEGDTGELFF. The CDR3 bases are TGTGCCAGCAGTGACTCGTCGGAGGGGGACACCGGGGAGCTGTTTTTT.

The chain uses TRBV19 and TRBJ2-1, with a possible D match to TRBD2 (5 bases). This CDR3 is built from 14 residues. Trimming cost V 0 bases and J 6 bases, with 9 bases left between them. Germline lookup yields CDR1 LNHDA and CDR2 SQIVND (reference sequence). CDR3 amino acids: CASSIDIAFNEQFF. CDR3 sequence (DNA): TGTGCCAGTAGTATAGACATAGCGTTCAATGAGCAGTTCTTC.

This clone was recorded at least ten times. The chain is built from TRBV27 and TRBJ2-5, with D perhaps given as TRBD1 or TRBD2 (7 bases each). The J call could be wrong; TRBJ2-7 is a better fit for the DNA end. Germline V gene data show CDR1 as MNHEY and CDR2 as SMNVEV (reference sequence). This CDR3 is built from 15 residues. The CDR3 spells CASSSGGTGVYEQYF. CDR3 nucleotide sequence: TGTGCCAGCAGTTCGGGGGGAACAGGGGTCTACGAGCAGTACTTC.

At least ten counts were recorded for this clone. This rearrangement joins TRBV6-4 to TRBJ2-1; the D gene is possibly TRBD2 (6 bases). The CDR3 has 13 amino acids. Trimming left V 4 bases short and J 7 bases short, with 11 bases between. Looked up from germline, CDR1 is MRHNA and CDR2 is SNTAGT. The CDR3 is CASSAGERNEQFF. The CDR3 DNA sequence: TGTGCCAGCAGTGCGGGGGAACGGAATGAGCAGTTCTTC.

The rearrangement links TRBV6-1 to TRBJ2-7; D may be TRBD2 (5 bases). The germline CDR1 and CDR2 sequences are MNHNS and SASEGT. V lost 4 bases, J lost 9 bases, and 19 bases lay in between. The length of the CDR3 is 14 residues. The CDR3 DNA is TGTGCCAGCAGTGCATGGACTGCACCTTCTGGGCAGTACTTC. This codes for CASSAWTAPSGQYF.

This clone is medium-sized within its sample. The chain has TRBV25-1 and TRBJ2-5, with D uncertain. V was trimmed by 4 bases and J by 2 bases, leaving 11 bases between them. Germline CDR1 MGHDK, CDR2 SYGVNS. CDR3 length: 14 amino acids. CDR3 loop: CASSARQAQETQYF. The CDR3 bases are TGTGCCAGCAGTGCTCGTCAAGCTCAAGAGACCCAGTACTTC.

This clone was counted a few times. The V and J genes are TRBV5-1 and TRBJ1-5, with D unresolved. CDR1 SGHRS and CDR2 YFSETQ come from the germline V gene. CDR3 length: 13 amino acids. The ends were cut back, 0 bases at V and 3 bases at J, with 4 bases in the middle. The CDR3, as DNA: TGCGCCAGCAGCTTGGGACTCAATCAGCCCCAGCATTTT. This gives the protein CASSLGLNQPQHF. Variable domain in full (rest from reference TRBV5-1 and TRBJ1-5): KAGVTQTPRYLIKTRGQQVTLSCSPISGHRSVSWYQQTPGQGLQFLFEYFSETQRNKGNFPGRFSGRQFSNSRSEMNVSTLELGDSALYLCASSLGLNQPQHFGDGTRLSIL.

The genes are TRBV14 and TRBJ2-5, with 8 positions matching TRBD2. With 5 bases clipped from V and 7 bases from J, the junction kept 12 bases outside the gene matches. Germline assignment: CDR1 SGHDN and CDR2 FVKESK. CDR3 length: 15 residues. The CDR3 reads CASSSHPGGAGTQYF. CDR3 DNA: TGTGCCAGCAGCTCCCATCCGGGAGGGGCGGGGACCCAGTACTTC.

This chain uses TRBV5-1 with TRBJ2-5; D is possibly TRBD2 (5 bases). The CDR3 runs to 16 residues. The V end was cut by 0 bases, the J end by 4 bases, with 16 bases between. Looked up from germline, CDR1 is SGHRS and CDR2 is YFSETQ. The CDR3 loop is CASSLVSARRLETQYF. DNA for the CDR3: TGCGCCAGCAGCTTGGTTTCAGCCCGGAGGTTAGAGACCCAGTACTTC.

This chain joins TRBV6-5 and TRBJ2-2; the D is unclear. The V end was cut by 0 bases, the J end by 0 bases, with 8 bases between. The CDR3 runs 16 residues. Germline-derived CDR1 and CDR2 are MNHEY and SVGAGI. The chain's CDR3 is CASSYSSTSNTGELFF. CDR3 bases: TGTGCCAGCAGTTACTCGAGCACCTCGAACACCGGGGAGCTGTTTTTT.

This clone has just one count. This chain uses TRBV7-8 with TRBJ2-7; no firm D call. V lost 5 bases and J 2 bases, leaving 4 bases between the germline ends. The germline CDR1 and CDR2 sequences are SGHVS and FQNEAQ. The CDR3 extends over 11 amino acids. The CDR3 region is CASSLTYEQYF. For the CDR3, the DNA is TGTGCCAGCAGCCTGACCTACGAGCAGTACTTC.

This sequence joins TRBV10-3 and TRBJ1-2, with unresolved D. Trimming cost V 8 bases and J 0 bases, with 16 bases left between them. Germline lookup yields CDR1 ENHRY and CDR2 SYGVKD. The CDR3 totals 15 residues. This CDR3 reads CAILGVLPPNYGYTF. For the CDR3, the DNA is TGTGCCATCCTGGGAGTCCTCCCCCCTAACTATGGCTACACCTTC.

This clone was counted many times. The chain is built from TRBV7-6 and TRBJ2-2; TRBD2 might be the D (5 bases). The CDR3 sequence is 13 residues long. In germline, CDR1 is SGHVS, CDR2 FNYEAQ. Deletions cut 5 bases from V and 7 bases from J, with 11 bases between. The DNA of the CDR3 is TGTGCCAGCAGCCCGGCAGGAGGCGGGGAGCTGTTTTTT. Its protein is CASSPAGGGELFF.

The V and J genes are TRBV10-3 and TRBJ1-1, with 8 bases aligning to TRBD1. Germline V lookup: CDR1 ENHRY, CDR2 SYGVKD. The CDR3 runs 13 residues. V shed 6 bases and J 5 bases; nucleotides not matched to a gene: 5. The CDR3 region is CAIRGQGGTEAFF. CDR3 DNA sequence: TGTGCCATCAGAGGACAGGGAGGAACTGAAGCTTTCTTT.

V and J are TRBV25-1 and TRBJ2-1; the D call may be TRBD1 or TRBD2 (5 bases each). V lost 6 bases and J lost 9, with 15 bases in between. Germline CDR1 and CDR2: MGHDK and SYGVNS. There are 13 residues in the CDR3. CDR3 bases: TGTGCCAGCAGCTGGGGGAGTGGTAGTGAGCAGTTCTTC. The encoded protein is CASSWGSGSEQFF.

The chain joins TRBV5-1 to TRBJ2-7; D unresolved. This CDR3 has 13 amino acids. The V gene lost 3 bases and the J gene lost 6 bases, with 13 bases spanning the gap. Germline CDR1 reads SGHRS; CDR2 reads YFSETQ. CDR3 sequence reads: CASSWGYRAEQYF. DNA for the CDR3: TGCGCCAGCAGCTGGGGTTACAGAGCCGAGCAGTACTTC.

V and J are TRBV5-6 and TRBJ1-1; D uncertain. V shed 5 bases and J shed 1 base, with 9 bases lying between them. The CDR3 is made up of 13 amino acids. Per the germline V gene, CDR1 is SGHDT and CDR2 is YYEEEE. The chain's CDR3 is CASRPGENTEAFF. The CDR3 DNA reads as TGTGCCAGCAGACCCGGGGAGAACACTGAAGCTTTCTTT.

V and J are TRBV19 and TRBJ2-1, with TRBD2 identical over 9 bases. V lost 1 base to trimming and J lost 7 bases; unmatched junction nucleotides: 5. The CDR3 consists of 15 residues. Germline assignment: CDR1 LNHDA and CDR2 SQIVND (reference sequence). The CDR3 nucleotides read TGTGCCAGTAGTATAGTTAGCGGGAGTTTTAATGAGCAGTTCTTC. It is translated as CASSIVSGSFNEQFF.

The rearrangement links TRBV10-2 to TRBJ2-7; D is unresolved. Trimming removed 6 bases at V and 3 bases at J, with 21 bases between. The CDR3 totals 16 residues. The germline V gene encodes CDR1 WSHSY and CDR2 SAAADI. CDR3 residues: CASRQQTSIPYYEQYF. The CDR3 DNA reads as TGCGCCAGCAGACAGCAGACATCGATCCCTTACTACGAGCAGTACTTC.

The CDR3 sequence: CASSLFSGSEAFF. The CDR3 coding sequence is TGTGCCAGCAGTTTATTTAGCGGGTCTGAAGCTTTCTTT. The chain uses TRBV27 and TRBJ1-1; no clear D. Trimming cost V 1 base and J 6 bases, with 9 bases left between them. The CDR3 totals 13 residues. Germline CDR1 MNHEY, CDR2 SMNVEV (reference sequence).

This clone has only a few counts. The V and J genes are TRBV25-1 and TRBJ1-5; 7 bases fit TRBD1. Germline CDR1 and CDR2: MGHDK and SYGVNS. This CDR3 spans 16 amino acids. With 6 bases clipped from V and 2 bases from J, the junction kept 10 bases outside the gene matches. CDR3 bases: TGTGCCAGCAGCCCCGGGACAGAGAATGGCAATCAGCCCCAGCATTTT. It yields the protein CASSPGTENGNQPQHF.

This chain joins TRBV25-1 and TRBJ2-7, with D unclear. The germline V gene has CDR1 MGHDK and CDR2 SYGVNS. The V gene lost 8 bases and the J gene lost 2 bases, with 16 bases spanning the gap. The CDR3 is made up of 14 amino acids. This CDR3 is CASYSTGGTYEQYF. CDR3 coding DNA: TGTGCCAGCTACTCAACGGGTGGCACCTACGAGCAGTACTTC.

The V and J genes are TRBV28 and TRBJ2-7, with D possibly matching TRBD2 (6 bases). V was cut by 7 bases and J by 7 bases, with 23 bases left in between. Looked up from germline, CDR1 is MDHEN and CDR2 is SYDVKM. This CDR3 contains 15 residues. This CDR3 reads CASTVSSRGMWEQYF. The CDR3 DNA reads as TGTGCCAGCACCGTGAGTAGTCGGGGGATGTGGGAGCAGTACTTC.

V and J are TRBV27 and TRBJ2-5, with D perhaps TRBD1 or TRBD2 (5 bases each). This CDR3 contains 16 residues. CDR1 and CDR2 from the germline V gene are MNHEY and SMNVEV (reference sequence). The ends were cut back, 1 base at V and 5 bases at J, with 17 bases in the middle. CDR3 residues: CASSLYPGPSQETQYF. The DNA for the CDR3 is TGTGCCAGCAGTTTATATCCGGGACCAAGCCAGGAGACCCAGTACTTC.